This T cell receptor (beta chain) was sequenced for a study of preoperative IRX-2 immunotherapy in early breast cancer. Treatment meaning: preoperative locoregional IRX-2 cytokine immunotherapy. This phase Ib study tested locoregional IRX-2 cytokine immunotherapy given before surgery. Profiled with immunoSEQ multiplex PCR; TCRdb holds only in-frame clones, not every one. The sample has under 40,000 clones; about nine tenths are singletons. Germline V lookup: CDR1 MNHGY, CDR2 SAAAGT. This CDR3 has 13 residues. The germline V and J ends were trimmed by 0 bases and 8 bases, with 7 bases remaining between them.

This sequence was found in a human donor with breast cancer. Specimen: tumor tissue, collected after IRX-2 immunotherapy. The chain uses TRBV6-8 and TRBJ1-4; D uncertain. This chain's CDR3 is CASSYSWREKLFF. CDR3 nucleotides: TGTGCCAGCAGTTACTCGTGGAGGGAAAAACTGTTTTTT.